The rows below give T cell receptor beta chains drawn from one sample of a study of shared clonotypes between healthy human individuals. The repertoire was sequenced with immunoSEQ multiplex PCR; TCRdb's copy has only in-frame clones and lacks some. Of approximately 460,000 clones listed, 75% to 80% were seen once; the top ten hold around 12%. Material: PBMCs. Source of these receptors: a woman aged 35 to 49 in good health. Some clones in this sample may be carry-over from other donors' samples. Both conserved end residues are part of each CDR3. The order of the fields is D gene, clone size, J gene, V gene, CDR3 DNA, CDR3 protein. A D gene is named only where the DNA matches it firmly. Expanded clones get a size class; other rows say once, few or many, or leave the size out.

d_call: TRBD2
clone_size: -
j_call: TRBJ2-1
v_call: TRBV9
cdr3_nt: TGTGCCAGCAGCGTAGCTTCGACGGGAGGGGCTTACAATGAGCAGTTCTTC
cdr3_aa: CASSVASTGGAYNEQFF

d_call: -
clone_size: -
j_call: TRBJ2-3
v_call: TRBV5-4
cdr3_nt: TGTGCCAGCAGCTTGTCTCCGAGGGGCACAGATACGCAGTATTTT
cdr3_aa: CASSLSPRGTDTQYF

d_call: -
clone_size: -
j_call: TRBJ2-7
v_call: TRBV5-1
cdr3_nt: TGCGCCAGCAGCTACGTCGGGGGCTCGGTGAGCGAGCAGTACTTC
cdr3_aa: CASSYVGGSVSEQYF

d_call: -
clone_size: -
j_call: TRBJ1-4
v_call: TRBV30
cdr3_nt: TGTGCCTGGTATAAGGATTCTGAAAAACTGTTTTTT
cdr3_aa: CAWYKDSEKLFF

d_call: -
clone_size: -
j_call: TRBJ2-5
v_call: TRBV7-6
cdr3_nt: TGTGCCAGCAGCCCCCAATTCCGGGATCCGGAGACCCAGTACTTC
cdr3_aa: CASSPQFRDPETQYF

d_call: -
clone_size: -
j_call: TRBJ2-2
v_call: TRBV11-1
cdr3_nt: TGTGCCAGCAGCCCAGCAGGGCTGGGATCGGGCGCCGGGGAGCTGTTTTTT
cdr3_aa: CASSPAGLGSGAGELFF

d_call: -
clone_size: -
j_call: TRBJ2-3
v_call: TRBV9
cdr3_nt: TGTGCCAGCAGCGTAGGTGTGGTGCTGGGGGGCCGCACAGATACGCAGTATTTT
cdr3_aa: CASSVGVVLGGRTDTQYF

d_call: -
clone_size: many
j_call: TRBJ2-7
v_call: TRBV4-1
cdr3_nt: TGCGCCAGCAGCCTTGCGGTACCCTACGAGCAGTACTTC
cdr3_aa: CASSLAVPYEQYF

d_call: -
clone_size: -
j_call: TRBJ2-7
v_call: TRBV4-1
cdr3_nt: TGCGCCAGCAGCCAACTATTTTCAGGACAAGGATCCTTTAAGTACTTC
cdr3_aa: CASSQLFSGQGSFKYF

d_call: TRBD2
clone_size: -
j_call: TRBJ2-7
v_call: TRBV19
cdr3_nt: TGTGCCAGTAGTATAGGCGGGGGTCTCTCCTACGAGCAGTACTTC
cdr3_aa: CASSIGGGLSYEQYF

d_call: TRBD2
clone_size: -
j_call: TRBJ2-7
v_call: TRBV9
cdr3_nt: TGTGCCAGCAGTGGGACACCTACTAGCGGAATCTACGAGCAGTACTTC
cdr3_aa: CASSGTPTSGIYEQYF